This T cell receptor (beta chain) was obtained from a study of blood T cells in healthy people across ages (dated by TCRdb to about 2015). In terms of the full investigation: In model experiments, roughly one uniquely barcoded TCR beta cDNA molecule per two T cells was captured by template switching. Two additional independent replicas of 1 million unique cDNA reads from the same blood draw were analyzed for two donors (one aged 18 to 29 and one aged 80 or older). To avoid experimental bias, donors of different ages were spread randomly across the sequencing lanes. Donors were grouped into four age groups: young (average 16 years), middle-aged (roughly 37), aged (roughly 62) and long-lived (around 82). To track age-related changes in TCR beta repertoire diversity, the study relied on deep sequencing normalized with unique cDNA molecular identifiers. Overall study results and their limits: Estimates of total diversity based on one million sequenced T cells were regarded as lower bounds and as underestimates. Observed TCR beta diversity per million T cells fell roughly linearly with age, and a significant reduction was already apparent by age about 38. The long-lived group showed more naive CD4+ T cells, fewer expanded clones and increased TCR diversity than the aged group, suggesting age selection. The CMV infection status of donors was not known, potentially confounding age-related changes in expanded clonotypes. A strong correlation was found between observed TCR beta diversity and the percentage of naive T cells measured by flow cytometry. Because profiling used bulk unsorted PBMCs, naive and antigen-experienced compartments could not be compared conclusively.

Note on this clonotype: Its antigen remains unidentified. No qualities accompany the bases; no much larger clone lies one base away.

The roughly 42 donors, aged about 6 to 95 years, were systemically healthy Caucasian individuals from Russia. Ten milliliters of peripheral blood were drawn from each donor into EDTA-treated Vacutainer tubes. Ficoll-Paque density-gradient centrifugation was used to isolate PBMCs, with at least 6.5 million obtained per sample. Total RNA, at least 6 micrograms per sample, was extracted from PBMCs with Trizol reagent. The percentages of naive CD45RAhigh/CD27high T cells were determined by flow cytometry on a PBMC aliquot from every donor. Reading from cysteine to phenylalanine, the CDR3 counts 15 amino acids. The retained sequence is limited to the CDR3, 45 bases, with the frame set at the first base. The germline V gene encodes CDR1 SGHDN and CDR2 FVKESK. Trimming costs V 0 bases and J 6 bases, and their ends lie 15 bases apart. The library was built by means of 5' RACE. The run used an Illumina HiSeq 2500. A second roughly 6 to 11 cycle PCR used a sample-barcoded 5' primer and a J-beta primer mix. Each TCR beta cDNA molecule received a unique molecular identifier from a template-switch 5' adaptor carrying 12 random nucleotides. Each sample yielded at least 2.5 million CDR3-containing paired-end reads. First-strand cDNA was synthesized from all RNA with the Mint cDNA synthesis kit, primed by a TRBC-specific oligonucleotide. Following uracil-DNA glycosylase treatment, all cDNA underwent a first 18-cycle PCR with the universal primers M1SS and BC2_uni_R. The study's own analysis went as follows. For normalization, 1 million high-quality reads, each with a distinct molecular identifier, were randomly selected from each sample. Reads sharing molecular identifiers were discarded rather than binned into consensus sequences. MiTCR, run with a Q25 quality threshold and the strictest error-elimination algorithm, handled CDR3 identification, clonotype clustering and error correction. A nonparametric unseen species model with Euler transformation was used to estimate lower-bound total TCR beta diversity. TCRdb passed the public sequencing reads through fastp at Q25 and MiXCR, retaining productive beta sequences. CDR3 protein duplicates are merged, each entry listing the most common genes and DNA. The V and J calls shown here were made by TCRdb, not taken from the authors' results. A total of some 1.5 million distinct CDR3 sequences appear in this sample, roughly 30% of them only once. The ten largest clones add up to roughly 8% of the sample.

The chain is made from TRBV14 and TRBJ2-7; the best D guess is TRBD2, with 5 bases matching. The sample consisted of blood. The TCR originated in a woman aged 25 to 39 in good health. At the DNA level, the sequence is TGTGCCAGCAGCCAAGAGTTGACTACGACGGGCGAGCAGTACTTC. This yields the protein CASSQELTTTGEQYF.